The present T cell receptor (beta chain) was sequenced within a study of neoadjuvant anti-PD-1 for oral cavity cancer. Study context: Around day 43, patients without progression received a fourth nivolumab dose before surgery.

Study-wide points: Each response group had just a few patients in TCR analyses.

The CDR3 totals 14 residues. Trimming pared 1 base from V and 2 bases from J, leaving 9 bases between. CDR1 and CDR2 from the germline V gene are SGHVS and FQNEAQ. Regarding this clone: Its antigen is as yet unknown.

Clones were sequenced by immunoSEQ multiplex PCR, and TCRdb holds only the in-frame ones, with some missing. Of 14,000 or so clones listed, around two thirds are singletons. The V gene is TRBV7-8, the J gene TRBJ2-7, with a weak D call TRBD2 (5 bases). Sequences were derived from PBMCs, sampled before nivolumab (anti-PD-1) treatment. The TCR was taken from a person aged 35-79 years with oral cavity squamous cell carcinoma. The chain's CDR3 is CASSLGRFTYEQYF. The CDR3, as DNA: TGTGCCAGCAGCTTAGGGAGGTTCACCTACGAGCAGTACTTC.